A selection of T cell receptor beta chains follows, all from one sample in a study of blood T cells in healthy people across ages. TCRdb re-called the 5' RACE reads through MiXCR, storing one row per CDR3 protein. The data show hundreds of thousands of distinct CDR3 sequences, around 30% seen once. The sequencing sample was made of blood. Every receptor here comes from a woman older than 75 in good health. CDR3s include the opening cysteine and the closing phenylalanine or tryptophan. A D gene is named only where the DNA matches it firmly. Only some rows state a clone size, as once, few, many or a class for expanded clones.

.	TRBV28	TRBJ2-5	many	CASSSSTGTQYF	TGTGCCAGCAGCTCCTCAACCGGGACCCAGTACTTC
TRBD1	TRBV18	TRBJ2-7	.	CASSPQYGTGYEQYF	TGTGCCAGCTCACCCCAATACGGGACAGGCTACGAGCAATACTTC
TRBD1	TRBV25-1	TRBJ2-5	many	CASSWTGSETQYF	TGTGCCAGCAGTTGGACAGGGTCGGAGACCCAGTACTTC
.	TRBV29-1	TRBJ1-2	.	CSGWEGGRNYGYTF	TGCAGCGGGTGGGAGGGCGGACGGAACTATGGCTACACCTTC
.	TRBV12-3/TRBV12-4	TRBJ1-5	few	CACSHANRDLQPQHF	TGTGCCTGCAGTCACGCAAACAGGGATCTTCAGCCCCAGCATTTT
.	TRBV6-2/TRBV6-3	TRBJ1-6	.	CASSDADRGGPTPPHF	TGTGCCAGCAGTGACGCTGACCGGGGTGGACCCACACCCCCCCACTTT
.	TRBV20-1	TRBJ2-4	many	CSVTPFGPLTKNIQYF	TGCAGTGTTACTCCCTTTGGGCCGTTGACCAAAAACATTCAGTACTTC
.	TRBV27	TRBJ1-6	.	CASSFHRAAYNSPLHF	TGTGCCAGCAGTTTCCACAGGGCGGCCTATAATTCACCCCTCCACTTT
TRBD1	TRBV7-2	TRBJ1-1	many	CASSFMTGARGEAFF	TGTGCCAGCAGCTTTATGACAGGGGCCAGGGGCGAAGCTTTCTTT
TRBD1	TRBV5-6	TRBJ1-1	many	CASSPTGGNTEAFF	TGTGCCAGCAGCCCGACAGGGGGGAACACTGAAGCTTTCTTT
.	TRBV27	TRBJ1-2	.	CASSLIGGINYGYTF	TGTGCCAGCAGTTTAATCGGGGGGATAAACTATGGCTACACCTTC
TRBD2	TRBV5-4	TRBJ2-3	.	CASSLAIGRGGTTDTQYF	TGTGCCAGCAGCTTGGCGATTGGGCGGGGGGGGACCACAGATACGCAGTATTTT
TRBD1	TRBV5-6	TRBJ1-6	few	CASSLVGTGRNSPLHF	TGTGCCAGCAGCTTGGTCGGGACAGGGCGGAATTCACCCCTCCACTTT
TRBD2	TRBV2	TRBJ2-4	few	CASNLAGGANIQYF	TGTGCCAGCAACCTTGCGGGGGGAGCTAACATTCAGTACTTC
.	TRBV6-5	TRBJ1-2	many	CASSLSMSIGGYTF	TGTGCCAGCAGCCTTTCTATGAGTATCGGTGGCTACACCTTC
TRBD1	TRBV5-1	TRBJ2-1	few	CASSSRDRGNEQFF	TGCGCCAGCAGCTCCCGGGACAGGGGGAATGAGCAGTTCTTC
TRBD1	TRBV11-3	TRBJ2-7	many	CASSKDRGRSYEQYF	TGTGCCAGCAGCAAGGACAGGGGGAGGTCCTACGAGCAGTACTTC
.	TRBV15	TRBJ1-2	many	CATSKKAFRDIDGYTF	TGTGCCACCAGCAAGAAGGCTTTCCGGGACATAGACGGCTACACCTTC
TRBD2	TRBV15	TRBJ2-4	many	CATSRMGTSGGREWNIQYF	TGTGCCACCAGCAGAATGGGAACTAGCGGGGGTCGCGAATGGAACATTCAGTACTTC
TRBD1	TRBV20-1	TRBJ2-1	.	CSASAGGAYNEQFF	TGCAGTGCTAGTGCAGGGGGCGCCTACAATGAGCAGTTCTTC
TRBD2	TRBV11-2	TRBJ2-1	many	CASSATSDEQFF	TGTGCCAGCAGCGCCACTAGCGATGAGCAGTTCTTC
.	TRBV5-4	TRBJ2-7	many	CASSPTTDEAYEQYF	TGTGCCAGCAGCCCCACTACGGACGAGGCCTACGAGCAGTACTTC
.	TRBV6-5	TRBJ1-2	many	CASRRTSGLRGYTF	TGTGCCAGCAGGAGAACGTCAGGGCTACGAGGCTACACCTTC
.	TRBV15	TRBJ1-1	few	CATSRWDLNTEAFF	TGTGCCACCAGCAGATGGGACTTAAACACTGAAGCTTTCTTT
.	TRBV4-3	TRBJ2-4	many	CASSQEFAGDKNIQYF	TGCGCCAGCAGCCAAGAATTCGCAGGGGATAAAAACATTCAGTACTTC
.	TRBV6-1	TRBJ2-3	few	CASSEGRGTHTDTQYF	TGTGCCAGCAGTGAGGGTCGGGGGACACACACAGATACGCAGTATTTT
.	TRBV7-9	TRBJ1-5	.	CASSRAGINQPQHF	TGTGCCAGCAGTAGGGCAGGGATAAATCAGCCCCAGCATTTT
TRBD1	TRBV2	TRBJ2-3	.	CAEGSEGAPDTQYF	TGTGCCGAGGGTAGCGAGGGGGCTCCCGATACGCAGTATTTT
.	TRBV13	TRBJ2-1	.	CASSRKLGGDVLGNEQFF	TGTGCCAGCAGTCGCAAGCTAGGAGGAGATGTTCTGGGGAATGAGCAGTTCTTC
.	TRBV6-2/TRBV6-3	TRBJ2-1	.	CASRGAGYNEQFF	TGTGCCAGCAGGGGGGCAGGTTACAATGAGCAGTTCTTC
.	TRBV20-1	TRBJ1-2	once	CSARDRVANYGYTF	TGCAGTGCTAGAGACAGGGTTGCTAACTATGGCTACACCTTC
.	TRBV27	TRBJ1-4	few	CASSSTGLRDEKLFF	TGTGCCAGCAGTTCCACAGGGTTGAGGGATGAAAAACTGTTTTTT
TRBD1	TRBV7-2	TRBJ2-3	many	CASSSRGKSTDTQYF	TGTGCCAGCAGCTCCAGGGGGAAGAGCACAGATACGCAGTATTTT
.	TRBV7-9	TRBJ2-5	.	CASSPRVSGDEQYF	TGTGCCAGTAGCCCCAGGGTGTCAGGGGATGAGCAGTACTTC
TRBD2	TRBV5-6	TRBJ2-5	few	CASSSFHPRLAGGSGETQYF	TGTGCCAGCAGCTCCTTCCACCCCCGACTAGCGGGGGGCTCGGGAGAGACCCAGTACTTC
.	TRBV10-3	TRBJ2-1	many	CAISESSSSSYNEQFF	TGTGCCATCAGTGAGTCTTCTTCGAGCTCCTACAATGAGCAGTTCTTC
.	TRBV6-5	TRBJ1-4	few	CASSYSSPPRWEKLFF	TGTGCCAGCAGTTACAGCTCACCCCCTCGGTGGGAAAAACTGTTTTTT
.	TRBV10-2	TRBJ2-6	.	CASSESVGGQANVLTF	TGCGCCAGCAGTGAGTCCGTCGGTGGGCAGGCCAACGTCCTGACTTTC
.	TRBV11-3	TRBJ2-5	.	CASSLNKGTLQETQYF	TGTGCCAGCAGCTTAAATAAAGGGACACTTCAAGAGACCCAGTACTTC
.	TRBV12-3/TRBV12-4	TRBJ1-4	.	CASSYEGGEKLFF	TGTGCCAGCAGTTACGAGGGGGGTGAAAAACTGTTTTTT
TRBD2	TRBV3-1	TRBJ2-1	.	CASSSSGEYNEQFF	TGTGCCAGCAGCTCGAGCGGGGAGTACAATGAGCAGTTCTTC
TRBD2	TRBV6-2/TRBV6-3	TRBJ2-3	.	CASSYLAGGSRDTDTQYF	TGTGCCAGCAGTTACCTAGCGGGGGGGTCGCGAGACACAGATACGCAGTATTTT
.	TRBV5-6	TRBJ2-2	.	CASRRRAAGPGELFF	TGTGCCAGCAGACGCCGGGCCGCCGGACCCGGGGAGCTGTTTTTT
TRBD1	TRBV24-1	TRBJ1-1	.	CATSDSRQGNTEAFF	TGTGCCACCAGTGATAGCCGACAGGGCAACACTGAAGCTTTCTTT
.	TRBV7-2	TRBJ2-3	many	CASSLVLPRGTQYF	TGTGCCAGCAGCTTAGTTTTACCCAGGGGTACGCAGTATTTT
TRBD2	TRBV27	TRBJ2-1	many	CASSSPSSGGKNEQFF	TGTGCCAGCAGTTCCCCGTCTAGCGGGGGAAAGAATGAGCAGTTCTTC
.	TRBV20-1	TRBJ1-1	.	CSGKTGNTEAFF	TGCAGTGGAAAGACAGGGAACACTGAAGCTTTCTTT